These 6 T cell receptor beta chains came from one sample sequenced in a study of T cells after yellow fever vaccination. TCRdb ran MiXCR on the 5' RACE reads and lists one entry per CDR3 protein. The repertoire consists of some 600,000 distinct CDR3 sequences, with less than 20% occurring once and the leading ten covering around 16%. The specimen was PBMCs, collected 5 days after the first yellow fever vaccination. These receptors were obtained from a man younger than 35 who received the YFV17D yellow fever vaccine.

This rearrangement joins TRBV7-8 to TRBJ1-1; TRBD1 agrees at 7 bases. CDR1 and CDR2 (germline): SGHVS, FQNEAQ. The CDR3 spans 15 residues. The V gene end was trimmed by 5 bases and the J gene end by 1 base; junction bases not matched to a gene: 7. CDR3 region: CASSQAGGGNTEAFF. CDR3 nucleotide sequence: TGTGCCAGCAGCCAAGCAGGGGGTGGGAACACTGAAGCTTTCTTT.

The V and J genes are TRBV5-1 and TRBJ1-2; 7 bases are a match to TRBD1. The length of the CDR3 is 14 residues. With V trimmed by 5 bases and J by 0 bases, 4 bases remained unmatched. CDR1 is SGHRS and CDR2 is YFSETQ in the germline V gene. The CDR3 DNA is TGCGCCAGCAGGACCGGGACAGCTAACTATGGCTACACCTTC. Translation: CASRTGTANYGYTF.

The rearrangement uses TRBV11-2 and TRBJ1-1; perhaps TRBD1 as D (6 bases). V gave up 1 base and J gave up 8 bases, with 14 bases separating them. CDR3 length: 14 amino acids. In germline, CDR1 is SGHAT, CDR2 FQNNGV. CDR3: CASSLARTETEAFF. The DNA for the CDR3 is TGTGCCAGCAGCTTAGCCCGGACAGAAACCGAAGCTTTCTTT.

This clonotype was counted between two and nine times. V usage is TRBV18 and J usage is TRBJ1-1, with D tentatively TRBD1 (5 bases). Germline V gene lookup returns CDR1 KGHSH and CDR2 LQKENI. The CDR3 extends over 16 amino acids. V was cut by 1 base and J by 1 base, with 13 bases left in between. This chain's CDR3 is CASSPRSREGNTEAFF. DNA for the CDR3: TGTGCCAGCTCACCACGGAGCAGGGAGGGGAACACTGAAGCTTTCTTT.

This clonotype was found a few times. J is TRBJ1-1 and V is TRBV29-1, with D possibly matching TRBD1 (5 bases). Trimming took 1 base from V and 3 from J, leaving 15 bases between them. Germline CDR1 SQVTM, CDR2 ANQGSEA. The CDR3 length is 15 residues. The CDR3 nucleotides are TGCAGCGTTGAAGGGGTGGCAGGGTGGTACACTGAAGCTTTCTTT. It translates to CSVEGVAGWYTEAFF.

This clonotype was counted a single time. The chain carries TRBV6-5 and TRBJ2-2; possible D gene TRBD1, 7 bases. The CDR3 spans 15 residues. Germline V gene data show CDR1 as MNHEY and CDR2 as SVGAGI. V lost 2 bases and J 7 bases, leaving 14 bases between the germline ends. The CDR3 region has the DNA TGTGCCAGCAGTTACGGAGGGGGCGCAGACGGGGAGCTGTTTTTT. Translated: CASSYGGGADGELFF.